This T cell receptor beta chain is drawn from a study of T cell responses to AZD1222 COVID-19 vaccine. V lost 5 bases, J lost 5 bases, and 9 bases lay in between. The CDR3 runs 11 residues. Germline V gene sequence: CDR1 GTSNPN, CDR2 SVGIG (reference sequence). This table comes from immunoSEQ multiplex PCR, and its TCRdb copy is limited to in-frame clones, with some not included. In the table there are tens of thousands of clones, over 85% of which are singletons. The rearrangement joins TRBV30 to TRBJ1-1; D gene unclear. This TCR was sampled from an adult in good health. This specimen was peripheral blood, taken on day 0 of AZD1222 vaccination. This CDR3 is CAWAGGTEAFF. DNA for the CDR3: TGTGCCTGGGCCGGAGGGACTGAAGCTTTCTTT.